The 11 T cell receptor beta chains in this list originate from one sample, sequenced in a study of identical twins. TCRdb reprocessed the 5' RACE reads with MiXCR, giving one entry per CDR3 protein. The data show roughly 470,000 distinct CDR3 sequences, approximately 14% seen once. These data also formed part of another study, on yellow fever vaccine responses in identical twins.

The sequencing input was CD4+ T cells sorted from blood. These receptors all stem from a woman aged 18-35 years in good health.

This clonotype was detected ten times or more. V gene TRBV12-3 or TRBV12-4 combines with J gene TRBJ2-7; the match to TRBD1 covers 8 bases. V lost 7 bases, J lost 1 base, and 3 bases stayed unmatched. CDR3 length: 13 amino acids. This CDR3 is CASIGQGSYEQYF. The CDR3 DNA reads TGTGCCAGCATCGGACAGGGATCCTACGAGCAGTACTTC.

This clonotype occurred a few times. CDR3 loop: CASSYSDKAYEQYF. CDR3 coding DNA: TGTGCCAGCAGTTACTCGGACAAGGCCTACGAGCAGTACTTC. The rearrangement links TRBV6-5 to TRBJ2-7, with D maybe TRBD1 (5 bases). V lost 0 bases and J 2 bases, leaving 8 bases between the germline ends. CDR3 length: 14 residues. The V gene's germline CDR1 is MNHEY and CDR2 SVGAGI.

A few counts support this clonotype. V usage is TRBV12-3 or TRBV12-4 and J usage is TRBJ2-1, with 8 bases aligning to TRBD1. This CDR3 is built from 12 residues. V dropped 8 bases and J dropped 9; count of bases not matched to a gene: 6. CDR3 in DNA: TGTGCCAGCGGACAGGGTAGGGGTGAGCAGTTCTTC. Protein sequence: CASGQGRGEQFF.

This chain uses TRBV10-3 with TRBJ2-7; D may be TRBD1 or TRBD2 (6 bases each). This CDR3 is 15 amino acids long. CDR1 and CDR2 from the germline V gene are ENHRY and SYGVKD. The germline V and J ends were trimmed by 2 bases and 1 base, with 12 bases remaining between them. In DNA, the CDR3 is TGTGCCATCAGTGAGGGGCCGGGGGCGTCCTACGAGCAGTACTTC. Translation gives CAISEGPGASYEQYF.

In DNA, the CDR3 is TGTGCCAGCAGTTCATCGTTGACAGGGCCCTGGCCAGATACGCAGTATTTT. Translation: CASSSSLTGPWPDTQYF. The chain recombines TRBV7-2 with TRBJ2-3; TRBD1 agrees at 7 bases. The CDR3 has 17 residues. The V segment lost 6 bases and the J segment 4 bases; nucleotides outside the gene matches: 16. Per germline, CDR1 SGHTA and CDR2 FQGNSA. The variable domain in full, completed from reference TRBV7-2 and TRBJ2-3, reads GAGVSQSPSNKVTEKGKDVELRCDPISGHTALYWYRQSLGQGLEFLIYFQGNSAPDKSGLPSDRFSAERTGGSVSTLTIQRTQQEDSAVYLCASSSSLTGPWPDTQYFGPGTRLTVL.

The chain has TRBV7-9 and TRBJ1-2, with no clear D. The CDR3 is 14 amino acids. The germline CDR1 and CDR2 sequences are SEHNR and FQNEAQ (reference sequence). V lost 5 bases, J lost 7 bases, and 17 bases lay in between. The CDR3 DNA follows: TGTGCCAGCAGCCAAAGCCCCGGGCGTGGTGGCTACACCTTC. It is translated as CASSQSPGRGGYTF.

V gene TRBV4-3 combines with J gene TRBJ2-7; 10 nucleotides align to TRBD2. Germline assignment: CDR1 LGHNA and CDR2 YSLEER. V was pared by 0 bases and J by 2 bases, with 4 bases of the junction left unmatched. This CDR3 contains 16 residues. The CDR3 nucleotides are TGCGCCAGCAGCCAAGATTCCGGGACTAGCGCCTACGAGCAGTACTTC. Translating it yields CASSQDSGTSAYEQYF.

In this sample, this clonotype turned up a few times. This could be a read error, since a much larger clone is one nucleotide away. For the CDR3, the DNA is TGTGCCAGCAGCCAGATCACAGATACGCAGTATTTT. Translation: CASSQITDTQYF. The chain has TRBV3-1 and TRBJ2-3; the D is unclear. The V end lost 3 bases, the J end lost 2 bases, and 3 bases lay between the germline ends. This CDR3 comprises 12 residues. CDR1 is LGHDT and CDR2 is YNNKEL in the germline V gene (reference sequence).

The chain has TRBV20-1 and TRBJ2-3; 9 nucleotides align to TRBD2. The V and J ends lost 8 bases and 2 bases, in that order; junction bases with no gene match: 11. Germline CDR1 reads DFQATT; CDR2 reads SNEGSKA (reference sequence). The length of the CDR3 is 15 residues. The CDR3 loop reads CSTDRLAETTDTQYF. CDR3 sequence (DNA): TGCAGTACAGACAGACTAGCGGAGACCACAGATACGCAGTATTTT.

This clonotype has a handful of counts. The chain couples TRBV5-1 to TRBJ1-6; 9 positions match TRBD1. Trimming took 3 bases from V and 7 from J; bases not matched to a gene: 2. CDR1 SGHRS and CDR2 YFSETQ come from the germline V gene. CDR3 length: 14 residues. CDR3 region: CASSWGQGNSPLHF. The DNA for the CDR3 is TGCGCCAGCAGCTGGGGACAGGGAAATTCACCCCTCCACTTT.

The CDR3: CASKGLLLAKNIQYF. In DNA, the CDR3 is TGTGCCAGCAAGGGACTACTACTAGCCAAAAACATTCAGTACTTC. This sequence joins TRBV2 and TRBJ2-4; 7 bases line up with TRBD2. Germline CDR1 and CDR2: SNHLY and FYNNEI. Trimming cost V 7 bases and J 0 bases; bases outside gene matches: 6. The CDR3 spans 15 residues.